These 21 T cell receptor beta chains were all obtained from the same sample, sequenced in a study of identical twins. TCRdb reanalysed the 5' RACE reads using MiXCR and keeps one entry per CDR3 protein. The top ten hold about 5% of the sample, which has about 210,000 distinct CDR3 sequences, around 9.6% seen once. The sequenced material came from memory (CD45RO+) T cells sorted from blood. Receptors were obtained from a woman between 18 and 29 years old in good health.

This clonotype was observed a handful of times. This sequence joins TRBV20-1 and TRBJ1-4; tentatively, D is TRBD1 (6 bases). The CDR3 runs 15 residues. Germline CDR1 DFQATT, CDR2 SNEGSKA (reference sequence). Trimming took off 1 base at V and 3 bases at J, with 12 bases between the two ends. This chain's CDR3 is CSARALTGSNEKLFF. In nucleotides, the CDR3 is TGCAGTGCTAGAGCCCTGACAGGTTCTAATGAAAAACTGTTTTTT.

This clonotype appeared many times. The chain uses TRBV20-1 and TRBJ2-7; D not resolved. V was trimmed by 4 bases and J by 3 bases, leaving 7 bases between them. Germline-derived CDR1 and CDR2 are DFQATT and SNEGSKA (reference sequence). The CDR3 extends over 11 amino acids. The CDR3 nucleotides read TGCAGTGCTAAGCATAACTACGAGCAGTACTTC. Protein product: CSAKHNYEQYF.

The chain joins TRBV20-1 to TRBJ1-2; 9 positions agree with TRBD1. CDR1 is DFQATT and CDR2 is SNEGSKA in the germline V gene (reference sequence). This CDR3 comprises 13 residues. With 6 bases clipped from V and 0 bases from J, the junction kept 2 bases outside the gene matches. CDR3 residues: CSARQGANYGYTF. CDR3 DNA sequence: TGCAGTGCGCGACAGGGGGCTAACTATGGCTACACCTTC.

The gene calls are TRBV5-4 and TRBJ1-2, with a tentative D call TRBD1 (6 bases). The CDR3 is 14 residues long. V gave up 5 bases and J gave up 5 bases, with 16 bases separating them. Germline V lookup: CDR1 SGHNT, CDR2 YYREEE (reference sequence). In DNA, the CDR3 is TGTGCCAGCAGATTAGGAGGAGGGGGATATGGCTACACCTTC. It is translated as CASRLGGGGYGYTF.

The rearrangement uses TRBV30 and TRBJ2-7; 9 positions match TRBD1. V lost 2 bases and J lost 6; bases outside the gene matches: 5. The germline V gene encodes CDR1 GTSNPN and CDR2 SVGIG (reference sequence). CDR3 size: 13 residues. Written as DNA, the CDR3 is TGTGCCTGGAGTAGGGGGACAGGGTTCGAGCAGTACTTC. It is translated as CAWSRGTGFEQYF.

This clonotype was detected ten times or more. The J gene is TRBJ1-2, the V gene TRBV6-4; perhaps TRBD1 as D (5 bases). Trimming cost V 0 bases and J 8 bases, with 7 bases left between them. CDR1 and CDR2 from the germline V gene are MRHNA and SNTAGT. This CDR3 comprises 12 residues. The CDR3 coding sequence is TGTGCCAGCAGTGACTCTGCAGGGGGCTACACCTTC. Translating gives CASSDSAGGYTF.

This clonotype was counted only a few times. The chain recombines TRBV6-5 with TRBJ2-1; weak D call: TRBD1 (6 bases). There are 13 residues in the CDR3. Trimming removed 0 bases from V and 12 bases from J, with 12 bases in between. The germline V gene has CDR1 MNHEY and CDR2 SVGAGI. The CDR3 is CASSYSAGVGQFF. The DNA for the CDR3 is TGTGCCAGCAGTTACTCGGCAGGGGTTGGGCAGTTCTTC.

The table lists this clonotype with many counts. The chain employs TRBV24-1 and TRBJ2-2; maybe TRBD1 (5 bases). Deletions cut 3 bases from V and 6 bases from J, with 13 bases between. Per germline, CDR1 KGHDR and CDR2 SFDVKD. The CDR3 length is 15 residues. The CDR3 sequence is CATSDGDRSSGELFF. CDR3 DNA: TGTGCCACCAGTGATGGCGACAGAAGCTCCGGGGAGCTGTTTTTT.

This clonotype appeared many times. The chain uses TRBV27 and TRBJ1-4; D unclear. The V end was cut by 0 bases, the J end by 8 bases, with 4 bases between. The CDR3 loop spans 12 amino acids. Germline V gene lookup returns CDR1 MNHEY and CDR2 SMNVEV (reference sequence). CDR3 loop: CASSLSGEKLFF. CDR3 DNA sequence: TGTGCCAGCAGTTTATCCGGCGAAAAACTGTTTTTT.

This clonotype was counted many times. The V gene is TRBV11-3, the J gene TRBJ2-1, with 7 bases lining up with TRBD2. The CDR3 totals 14 residues. The J segment lost 3 bases and the V segment lost 1 base, leaving 0 bases of the junction unmatched. The germline V gene has CDR1 SGHNT and CDR2 YENEEA. For the CDR3, the DNA is TGTGCCAGCAGCTTAGGCGGGGGCTACAATGAGCAGTTCTTC. Amino acids: CASSLGGGYNEQFF.

This clonotype has a handful of counts. DNA for the CDR3: TGTGCCAGCAGCTTAGGAGTGGGGTACTCCTACGAGCAGTACTTC. It is translated as CASSLGVGYSYEQYF. The chain couples TRBV11-3 to TRBJ2-7; D remains ambiguous. V lost 1 base, J lost 0 bases, and 10 bases lay in between. The CDR3 spans 15 residues. CDR1 is SGHNT and CDR2 is YENEEA in the germline V gene.

The chain joins TRBV21-1 to TRBJ1-2. TRBV21-1 is labeled a pseudogene. This CDR3 is 16 amino acids long. The CDR3 protein is CASSRGDSFANYGYTF. CDR3 sequence (DNA): TGTGCCAGCAGCAGAGGGGACTCCTTCGCTAACTATGGCTACACCTTC.

The chain uses TRBV7-2 and TRBJ2-7; TRBD1 might be the D (6 bases). V was clipped by 5 bases and J by 3 bases, with 11 bases between them. CDR3 length equals 13 residues. Germline V gene lookup returns CDR1 SGHTA and CDR2 FQGNSA. Here the CDR3 reads CASSGGLGYEQYF. The CDR3 DNA reads as TGTGCCAGCAGCGGGGGCCTCGGCTACGAGCAGTACTTC.

The chain combines TRBV14 with TRBJ2-1; D uncertain. V was trimmed by 4 bases and J by 7 bases, leaving 11 bases between them. The V gene's germline CDR1 is SGHDN and CDR2 FVKESK. This CDR3 is 13 amino acids long. The CDR3 DNA follows: TGTGCCAGCAGCCCAACCGGCAGGAATGAGCAGTTCTTC. Encoded protein: CASSPTGRNEQFF.

This clonotype came up a few times. At one of its ends the junction is not consistent with the germline gene, which may arise from a read error. The rearrangement joins TRBV2 to TRBJ1-1; tentatively, D is TRBD1 (5 bases). The germline V gene encodes CDR1 SNHLY and CDR2 FYNNEI. The CDR3 is 15 amino acids. CDR3 sequence reads: CASREGWGEVTEAFF. The CDR3 DNA is TGTGCCAGCAGAGAAGGGTGGGGGGAAGTCACTGAAGCTTTCTTT.

A few counts support this clonotype. The chain joins TRBV2 to TRBJ2-7; D gene unclear. The V end was cut by 7 bases, the J end by 2 bases, with 12 bases between. The germline V gene encodes CDR1 SNHLY and CDR2 FYNNEI. The CDR3 is 13 amino acids. CDR3 sequence reads: CASNQVITYEQYF. In DNA, the CDR3 is TGTGCCAGCAATCAGGTGATAACCTACGAGCAGTACTTC.

This clonotype was seen a few times. CDR3 loop: CASSLARNFEAFF. In DNA, the CDR3 is TGTGCCAGCAGCTTAGCGAGGAATTTTGAAGCTTTCTTT. This sequence joins TRBV11-2 and TRBJ1-1; D unclear. This CDR3 region has 13 residues. The germline V and J ends were trimmed by 1 base and 7 bases, with 10 bases remaining between them. Per the germline V gene, CDR1 is SGHAT and CDR2 is FQNNGV. The variable domain in full, with the rest retrieved from reference TRBV11-2 and TRBJ1-1, is EAGVAQSPRYKIIEKRQSVAFWCNPISGHATLYWYQQILGQGPKLLIQFQNNGVVDDSQLPKDRFSAERLKGVDSTLKIQPAKLEDSAVYLCASSLARNFEAFFGQGTRLTVV.

The V and J genes are TRBV11-2 and TRBJ2-1, with 8 bases fitting TRBD2. Looked up from germline, CDR1 is SGHAT and CDR2 is FQNNGV. The CDR3 contains 15 residues. Trimming took 5 bases from V and 1 from J; bases not matched to a gene: 4. CDR3 nucleotide sequence: TGTGCCAGCAGCCAGCGGGAGAGGTCCTACAATGAGCAGTTCTTC. Amino acid sequence: CASSQRERSYNEQFF.

The genes are TRBV18 and TRBJ2-7; D might be TRBD1 or TRBD2, each matching 5 bases. The CDR3 contains 13 residues. Germline CDR1 reads KGHSH; CDR2 reads LQKENI. V was trimmed by 3 bases and J by 0 bases, leaving 6 bases between them. CDR3 in amino acids: CASSPGDSYEQYF. The CDR3 nucleotides read TGTGCCAGCTCACCGGGGGACTCCTACGAGCAGTACTTC.

This chain joins TRBV20-1 and TRBJ1-1; D is uncertain. Germline lookup yields CDR1 DFQATT and CDR2 SNEGSKA (reference sequence). The CDR3 is 13 residues long. Trimming removed 0 bases from V and 4 bases from J, with 9 bases in between. CDR3 nucleotides: TGCAGTGCTAGAGAAGGTACTAGCACTGAAGCTTTCTTT. Translation gives CSAREGTSTEAFF.

This clonotype was observed many times. J is TRBJ2-1 and V is TRBV6-2 or TRBV6-3, with a tentative D call TRBD1 (6 bases). Trimming took 1 base from V and 0 from J, leaving 25 bases between them. In germline, CDR1 is MNHEY, CDR2 SVGEGT. This CDR3 comprises 21 residues. The CDR3 sequence is CASSYFHSAGQYRDSYNEQFF. CDR3 sequence (DNA): TGTGCCAGCAGTTACTTCCATTCTGCAGGACAGTATAGGGACTCCTACAATGAGCAGTTCTTC.